The 27 T cell receptor beta chains below all came from one sample that was sequenced in a study of blood T cell repertoires in COVID-19 (TCRdb year 2020). Receptor amplification or capture employed the immunoSEQ multiplex PCR assay. TCRdb mirrors the immuneACCESS table, restricted to in-frame sequences. Some clones are absent from its copies; in checked studies, under half trace to an unresolved V gene, and the reason for the others is unknown. Across this sample there are roughly 150,000 clones, with around three quarters seen only once. The ten largest clonotypes hold 15% to 20% of the sample. The sequenced material came from PBMCs or T cells enriched from blood (not recorded which). The source of these receptors is a woman in her sixties or seventies in a cohort exposed to, infected with or recovered from COVID-19 (not recorded which).

The count of this clone is one. V and J are TRBV6-5 and TRBJ1-2, with D tentatively TRBD1 (5 bases). Germline CDR1 and CDR2: MNHEY and SVGAGI. Trimming stripped 7 bases from V and 4 bases from J, with 10 bases between. This CDR3 region has 12 residues. The CDR3: CASTDRGYGYTF. The CDR3, as DNA: TGTGCCAGCACCGATAGGGGCTATGGCTACACCTTC.

This chain joins TRBV5-1 and TRBJ1-1; D unclear. Trimming took off 0 bases at V and 0 bases at J, with 18 bases between the two ends. The CDR3 is 18 amino acids. The germline V gene encodes CDR1 SGHRS and CDR2 YFSETQ. The CDR3: CASSLGVISGKMNTEAFF. The CDR3 region has the DNA TGCGCCAGCAGCTTGGGCGTCATCTCCGGGAAGATGAACACTGAAGCTTTCTTT.

The V and J genes are TRBV5-8 and TRBJ2-3; 9 positions match TRBD2. The CDR3 covers 15 residues. After removal of 6 bases from V and 1 base from J, the junction contained 6 bases not matched to a gene. Germline assignment: CDR1 SGHTS and CDR2 YDEGEE. The CDR3 DNA is TGTGCCAGCATCTTCGCGGGGGGGGGCACAGATACGCAGTATTTT. This gives the protein CASIFAGGGTDTQYF.

The chain joins TRBV11-2 to TRBJ1-1; D possibly corresponds to TRBD1 (5 bases). Per the germline V gene, CDR1 is SGHAT and CDR2 is FQNNGV. The V end lost 2 bases, the J end lost 6 bases, and 13 bases lay between the germline ends. The length of the CDR3 is 14 residues. Here the CDR3 reads CASSLRTGDAEAFF. Here the CDR3 DNA reads TGTGCCAGCAGCTTACGGACGGGGGACGCTGAAGCTTTCTTT.

The rearrangement uses TRBV4-1 and TRBJ1-3; TRBD1 is a possible D gene (6 bases). Germline CDR1 MGHRA, CDR2 YSYEKL. The CDR3 is made up of 15 amino acids. V was shortened by 0 bases and J by 2 bases, with 8 bases between the two germline ends. The CDR3 DNA reads as TGCGCCAGCAGCCAAGAGCACAGGGCTGGAAACACCATATATTTT. This sequence encodes CASSQEHRAGNTIYF.

The V and J genes are TRBV28 and TRBJ1-3; maybe TRBD1 (5 bases). CDR3 length equals 14 residues. Germline CDR1 is MDHEN and CDR2 is SYDVKM. V was cut by 8 bases and J by 1 base, with 12 bases left in between. CDR3 in DNA: TGTGCCAGCCTGGATCAGGGATCTGGAAACACCATATATTTT. It translates to CASLDQGSGNTIYF.

This chain connects TRBV18 to TRBJ1-5; 12 bases line up with TRBD1. The CDR3 length is 16 residues. Trimming took 3 bases from V and 3 from J; bases not matched to a gene: 3. Germline V gives CDR1 KGHSH, CDR2 LQKENI. CDR3 DNA sequence: TGTGCCAGCTCACCGGGACAGGGGGCGACCAATCAGCCCCAGCATTTT. This translates into CASSPGQGATNQPQHF. Using reference TRBV18 and TRBJ1-5 for the parts outside the CDR3, the full variable domain is NAGVMQNPRHLVRRRGQEARLRCSPMKGHSHVYWYRQLPEEGLKFMVYLQKENIIDESGMPKERFSAEFPKEGPSILRIQQVVRGDSAAYFCASSPGQGATNQPQHFGDGTRLSIL.

This clone occurred once. The gene calls are TRBV24-1 and TRBJ2-1, with TRBD1 as a possible D gene (7 bases). The V end lost 6 bases, the J end lost 4 bases, and 9 bases lay between the germline ends. Germline V CDR1 and CDR2: KGHDR, SFDVKD. This CDR3 spans 13 amino acids. The CDR3 is CATSQGGYNEQFF. The CDR3 DNA sequence: TGTGCCACCAGTCAGGGGGGTTACAATGAGCAGTTCTTC.

CDR3 in DNA: TGTGCCAGCAGTTTATGGGGACTAGCGGGAGCGGGAGATACGCAGTATTTT. It encodes CASSLWGLAGAGDTQYF. The chain combines TRBV28 with TRBJ2-3; 14 nucleotides align to TRBD2. The germline V gene encodes CDR1 MDHEN and CDR2 SYDVKM. The J segment lost 5 bases and the V segment lost 0 bases, leaving 4 bases of the junction unmatched. CDR3 size: 17 residues.

The CDR3 spells CASSPSARGQPQHF. The CDR3 nucleotides read TGTGCCAGCAGTCCTTCGGCCAGGGGTCAGCCCCAGCATTTT. The chain links TRBV7-2 to TRBJ1-5; D may be TRBD1 (6 bases). The CDR3 contains 14 residues. V shed 6 bases and J shed 6 bases, with 15 bases lying between them. CDR1 is SGHTA and CDR2 is FQGNSA in the germline V gene.

The genes are TRBV19 and TRBJ2-3, with 8 bases fitting TRBD2. The CDR3 runs 16 residues. Losses at the gene ends were 11 bases for V and 2 bases for J; bases not matched to a gene: 15. Germline V gene lookup returns CDR1 LNHDA and CDR2 SQIVND (reference sequence). CDR3 in DNA: TGTGCCTCTCGGGAGGGGTCTTCTTATCTCACAGATACGCAGTATTTT. Its translation is CASREGSSYLTDTQYF. Full variable domain (rest looked up from reference TRBV19 and TRBJ2-3): DGGITQSPKYLFRKEGQNVTLSCEQNLNHDAMYWYRQDPGQGLRLIYYSQIVNDFQKGDIAEGYSVSREKKESFPLTVTSAQKNPTAFYLCASREGSSYLTDTQYFGPGTRLTVL.

CDR3 coding DNA: TGCGCCAGCAGCCAAGGAAGGGGGCCCGTAACCCAGTACTTC. Protein: CASSQGRGPVTQYF. The genes are TRBV5-1 and TRBJ2-5, with 7 nucleotides matching TRBD1. J gave up 8 bases and V 4 bases, and 11 bases lay outside the gene matches. In germline, CDR1 is SGHRS, CDR2 YFSETQ. This CDR3 is built from 14 residues.

V gene TRBV19 combines with J gene TRBJ2-7, with D unclear. This CDR3 comprises 14 residues. Trimming removed 1 base from V and 3 bases from J, with 10 bases in between. Germline CDR1 and CDR2: LNHDA and SQIVND (reference sequence). Here the CDR3 reads CASSIALGVYEQYF. In DNA, the CDR3 is TGTGCCAGTAGTATAGCCTTAGGAGTCTACGAGCAGTACTTC.

Regarding this clone: The junction differs from germline at one of its ends, possibly a read error. This sequence joins TRBV7-2 and TRBJ2-1, with TRBD1 matching 7 bases. CDR1 SGHTA and CDR2 FQGNSA come from the germline V gene. The CDR3 has 11 amino acids. Written as DNA, the CDR3 is TGTGCCAGCAGCTACCGGGACAGTAGGATCTTC. Encoded protein: CASSYRDSRIF.

The CDR3 region is CASAGQGYTGELFF. As DNA, the CDR3 is TGTGCCAGCGCAGGACAGGGGTACACCGGGGAGCTGTTTTTT. The chain couples TRBV19 to TRBJ2-2; TRBD1 agrees at 9 bases. Looked up from germline, CDR1 is LNHDA and CDR2 is SQIVND (reference sequence). This CDR3 is built from 14 residues. Trimming removed 9 bases from V and 3 bases from J; junction bases left unmatched: 5.

The CDR3 reads CASSPPGYAIRAYEQYF. The CDR3 bases are TGTGCCAGCTCACCGCCAGGGTACGCTATTCGTGCCTACGAGCAGTACTTC. The chain is built from TRBV18 and TRBJ2-7; perhaps TRBD1 as D (5 bases). The CDR3 is 17 residues long. CDR1 KGHSH and CDR2 LQKENI come from the germline V gene. Trimming stripped 3 bases from V and 2 bases from J, with 20 bases between. Based on the CDR3 plus reference TRBV18 and TRBJ2-7, the full variable domain is NAGVMQNPRHLVRRRGQEARLRCSPMKGHSHVYWYRQLPEEGLKFMVYLQKENIIDESGMPKERFSAEFPKEGPSILRIQQVVRGDSAAYFCASSPPGYAIRAYEQYFGPGTRLTVT.

The J gene is TRBJ2-5, the V gene TRBV9; a possible D gene is TRBD2 (6 bases). Trimming took off 3 bases at V and 5 bases at J, with 20 bases between the two ends. The germline V gene has CDR1 SGDLS and CDR2 YYNGEE. The CDR3 loop spans 16 amino acids. CDR3 sequence (DNA): TGTGCCAGCAGCGCAACGCGCGGGATTTGGGGGGAGACCCAGTACTTC. It yields the protein CASSATRGIWGETQYF.

This clone appeared a few times. The chain employs TRBV18 and TRBJ2-1; weak D call: TRBD2 (6 bases). Germline-derived CDR1 and CDR2 are KGHSH and LQKENI. Trimming cost V 6 bases and J 3 bases, with 12 bases left between them. This CDR3 has 14 residues. The CDR3 loop reads CASSDGRVYNEQFF. CDR3 in DNA: TGTGCCAGCTCTGACGGGAGAGTCTACAATGAGCAGTTCTTC.

The chain couples TRBV3-1 (or the pseudogene TRBV3-2) to TRBJ2-2, with a tentative D call TRBD2 (7 bases). V was shortened by 2 bases and J by 5 bases, with 15 bases between the two germline ends. This CDR3 is 16 amino acids long. Germline V gives CDR1 LGHDT, CDR2 YNNKEL (reference sequence). DNA for the CDR3: TGTGCCAGCAGCCAACTAGGGGGGGCTGGAACCGGGGAGCTGTTTTTT. Translating it yields CASSQLGGAGTGELFF.

This chain links TRBV6-5 with TRBJ1-2; 7 positions match TRBD1. J lost 7 bases, V lost 0 bases, and 5 bases had no gene match. The CDR3 has 14 amino acids. Germline V gives CDR1 MNHEY, CDR2 SVGAGI. The CDR3 region has the DNA TGTGCCAGCAGTTACTCCAGGGGGTACGGTGGCTACACCTTC. Translation: CASSYSRGYGGYTF.

The chain employs TRBV10-3 and TRBJ1-1; D is ambiguous. The CDR3 consists of 13 residues. Trimming removed 4 bases from V and 3 bases from J, with 9 bases in between. Germline V gene lookup returns CDR1 ENHRY and CDR2 SYGVKD. Here the CDR3 DNA reads TGTGCCATCAGTGTTGGCCGGGACACTGAAGCTTTCTTT. It translates to CAISVGRDTEAFF.

This clone was detected only a few times. The chain is built from TRBV5-4 and TRBJ2-1, with TRBD2 matching 14 bases. Germline assignment: CDR1 SGHNT and CDR2 YYREEE (reference sequence). The length of the CDR3 is 16 residues. J was trimmed by 8 bases and V by 4 bases; bases with no gene match: 8. This CDR3 reads CASSRTSGGRGDEQFF. CDR3 sequence (DNA): TGTGCCAGCAGCCGGACTAGCGGGGGGCGGGGAGATGAGCAGTTCTTC.

J is TRBJ2-1 and V is TRBV5-5; 9 bases match TRBD2. Germline lookup yields CDR1 SGHKS and CDR2 YYEKEE (reference sequence). The CDR3 sequence is 14 residues long. V lost 7 bases, J lost 4 bases, and 6 bases stayed unmatched. The CDR3 here is CASSRREGYNEQFF. The CDR3 DNA reads as TGTGCCAGCTCGAGGCGGGAGGGGTACAATGAGCAGTTCTTC.

V and J are TRBV7-2 and TRBJ2-2, with D maybe TRBD2 (6 bases). V lost 2 bases and J lost 7, with 14 bases in between. CDR3 size: 15 residues. Germline V CDR1 and CDR2: SGHTA, FQGNSA. This CDR3 reads CASSLIGGGFGELFF. The CDR3 nucleotides are TGTGCCAGCAGCTTAATCGGTGGGGGGTTCGGGGAGCTGTTTTTT.

J is TRBJ1-5 and V is TRBV18; no definite D call. CDR1 is KGHSH, CDR2 LQKENI, per germline. V shed 0 bases and J shed 1 base, with 4 bases lying between them. This CDR3 comprises 14 residues. The CDR3 DNA follows: TGTGCCAGCTCACCACCGGGCAGCAATCAGCCCCAGCATTTT. Residues: CASSPPGSNQPQHF.

Remarks on this clone: Other DNA sequences in the sample encode the same CDR3. The chain uses TRBV6-6 and TRBJ1-3; 7 nucleotides line up with TRBD1. With V trimmed by 4 bases and J by 2 bases, 2 bases remained unmatched. Per the germline V gene, CDR1 is MNHNY and CDR2 is SVGAGI (reference sequence). The CDR3 is 14 residues long. The CDR3 DNA sequence: TGTGCCAGCAGTTCGCAGGGGGCTGGAAACACCATATATTTT. This sequence encodes CASSSQGAGNTIYF.

V usage is TRBV11-2 and J usage is TRBJ2-7; tentative D call: TRBD1 (6 bases). This CDR3 spans 16 amino acids. The germline V gene encodes CDR1 SGHAT and CDR2 FQNNGV. V lost 1 base and J lost 4, with 17 bases in between. The CDR3 is CASSLVRGRGFYEQYF. CDR3 in DNA: TGTGCCAGCAGCTTAGTGAGGGGAAGGGGGTTTTACGAGCAGTACTTC.